This T cell receptor (beta chain) was sequenced for a study of T cell responses to AZD1222 COVID-19 vaccine. Study-level findings and limits: Donors skewed white British and female; clonal diversity was possibly underestimated.

Worth noting for this clone: Antigen: not known.

Profiled with immunoSEQ multiplex PCR; TCRdb holds only in-frame clones, not every one. The sample has about 59,000 clones; 89% are singletons. V gave up 0 bases and J gave up 1 base; unmatched junction bases: 11. This CDR3 comprises 18 residues. Germline V CDR1 and CDR2: LGHNA, YSLEER. The rearrangement links TRBV4-3 to TRBJ2-7; 8 bases align to TRBD1. The sequence came from an adult who received the AZD1222 COVID-19 vaccine. The sample was peripheral blood, taken 28 days after the second AZD1222 dose. For the CDR3, the DNA is TGCGCCAGCAGCCAAGATGCCAACCCAGGGGGCGCATCCTACGAGCAGTACTTC. Its translation is CASSQDANPGGASYEQYF.